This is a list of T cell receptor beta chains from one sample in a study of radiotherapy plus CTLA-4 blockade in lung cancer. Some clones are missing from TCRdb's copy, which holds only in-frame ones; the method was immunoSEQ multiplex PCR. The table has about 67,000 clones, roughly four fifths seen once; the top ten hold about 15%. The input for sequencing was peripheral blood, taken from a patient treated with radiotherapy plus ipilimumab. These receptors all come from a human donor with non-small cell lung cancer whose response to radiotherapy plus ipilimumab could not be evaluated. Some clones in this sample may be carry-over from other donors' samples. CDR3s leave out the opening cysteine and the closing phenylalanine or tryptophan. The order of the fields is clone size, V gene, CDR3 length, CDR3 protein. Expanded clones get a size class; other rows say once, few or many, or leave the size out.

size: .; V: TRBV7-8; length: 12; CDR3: ASSYAGGSYEQY
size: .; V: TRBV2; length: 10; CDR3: ASTQGTDTQY
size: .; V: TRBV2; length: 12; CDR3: ASAGGHTGTEAF
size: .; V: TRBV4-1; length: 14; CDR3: ASSQDLGTGHYEQY
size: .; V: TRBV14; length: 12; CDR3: ASSQIRDLETQY
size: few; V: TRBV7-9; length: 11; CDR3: ASSTQGDYGYT
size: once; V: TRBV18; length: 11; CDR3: ASSPDRHYEQY
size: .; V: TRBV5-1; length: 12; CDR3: ASSLAGEGYEQY
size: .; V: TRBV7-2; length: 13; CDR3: ASSLGGGLGNEQF
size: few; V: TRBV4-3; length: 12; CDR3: ASSLAGHSPEQY
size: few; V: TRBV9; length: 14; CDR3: ASSAYGTGGRNIQY
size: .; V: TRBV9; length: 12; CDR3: ASSVASMNTEAF
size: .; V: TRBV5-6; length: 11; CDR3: ASTHRDQETQY
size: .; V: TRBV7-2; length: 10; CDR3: ASSSQRGELF
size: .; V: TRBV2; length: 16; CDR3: ASSPPGQGGNSNQPQH
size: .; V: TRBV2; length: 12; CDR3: ASKPGGSNEKLF
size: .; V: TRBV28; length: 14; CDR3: ASSGDLRGRSEKLF
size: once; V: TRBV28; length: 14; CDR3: ASSLEGTGQQETQY
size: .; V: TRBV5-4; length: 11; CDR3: ASSLLLNTEAF
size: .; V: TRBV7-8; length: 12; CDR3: ASSFTGYSYEQY
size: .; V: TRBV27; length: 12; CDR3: ASSFSQGNTEAF
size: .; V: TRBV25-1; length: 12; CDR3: ASRPAGEQQPQH
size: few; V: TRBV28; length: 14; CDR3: ASSSPPQGINEKLF
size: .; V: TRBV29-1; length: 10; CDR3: SAQRGAYEQY
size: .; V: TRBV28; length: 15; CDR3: ASRPPPGQGPSYEQY
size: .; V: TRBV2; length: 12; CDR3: ASSARQTNQPQH
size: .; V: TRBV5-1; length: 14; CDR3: ASSLQSGGVAGELF
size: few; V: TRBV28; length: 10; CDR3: ASMIGLQPQH
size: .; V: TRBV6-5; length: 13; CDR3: ASRSTWQGDSPLH
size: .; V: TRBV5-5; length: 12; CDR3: ASSLDAVSYGYT
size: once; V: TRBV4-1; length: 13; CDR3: ASSLGAQGIDTQY
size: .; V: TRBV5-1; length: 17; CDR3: ASSATSGGALRKDNEQF
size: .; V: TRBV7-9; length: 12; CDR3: ASSPRDFNYGYT
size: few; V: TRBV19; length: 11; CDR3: ASSITQNTEAF
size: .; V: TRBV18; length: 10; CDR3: ASSPDQETQY
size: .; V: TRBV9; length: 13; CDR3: ASSGTGTWADTQY
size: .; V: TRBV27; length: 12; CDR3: ASSLQGSNQPQH
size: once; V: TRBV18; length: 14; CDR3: ASSAAGTSGPDTQY
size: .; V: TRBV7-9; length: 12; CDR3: ASRGGRGNEKLF
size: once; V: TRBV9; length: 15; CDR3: ASPRLAGARSYNEQF
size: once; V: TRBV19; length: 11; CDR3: ASRSQGEETQY
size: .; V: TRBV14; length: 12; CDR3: ASSQELSRVGYT
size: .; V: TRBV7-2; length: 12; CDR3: ASSLVQGNYGYT
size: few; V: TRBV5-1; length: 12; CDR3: ASRLAGLTGELF
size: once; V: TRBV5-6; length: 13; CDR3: ASSLGGFSNQPQH
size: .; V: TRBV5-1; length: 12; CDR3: ASSLDGMNTEAF
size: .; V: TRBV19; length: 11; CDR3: ASSLAGAYEQY
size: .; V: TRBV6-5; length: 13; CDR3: ASGLTGGDTGELF
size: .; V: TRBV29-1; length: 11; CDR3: SVEDQMYTEAF
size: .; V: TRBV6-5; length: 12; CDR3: AISRGAQPDTQY
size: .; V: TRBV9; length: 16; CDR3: ASSGGRQVSSYNSPLH
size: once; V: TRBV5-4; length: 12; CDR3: ASSLGLNQETQY
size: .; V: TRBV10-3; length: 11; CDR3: AIGREASYEQY
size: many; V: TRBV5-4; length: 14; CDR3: ASSVTSGGRADTQY
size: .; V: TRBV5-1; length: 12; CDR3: ASSGGTDSYEQY
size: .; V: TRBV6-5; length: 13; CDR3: ASSYSSRAGQPQH
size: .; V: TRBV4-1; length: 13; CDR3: ASSLGQGANNEQF
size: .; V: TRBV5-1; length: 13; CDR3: ASSLAFSGGDTQY
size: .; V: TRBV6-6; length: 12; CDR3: ASSYSQGNQPQH
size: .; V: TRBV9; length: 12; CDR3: ASSVVAARGTQY